The text below deals with one T cell receptor (beta chain). CDR1 is SGHRS, CDR2 YFSETQ, per germline. This CDR3 is built from 18 residues. The germline V and J ends were trimmed by 0 bases and 2 bases, with 18 bases remaining between them. The data stem from a study of blood T cell repertoires in COVID-19. About the study: Sources were T cells, B-cell-depleted T cells, or PBMCs; the material itself was cDNA or gDNA.

Repertoires were generated with immunoSEQ multiplex PCR, while TCRdb's copy carries only in-frame clones and drops some. The table shows around 300,000 clones, with about nine tenths occurring only once. This TCR was recovered from a woman in her 30s with active or convalescent COVID-19. The sequencing sample was made of peripheral blood. The chain employs TRBV5-1 and TRBJ1-3; a possible D gene is TRBD1 (6 bases). DNA for the CDR3: TGCGCCAGCAGCTTGGTCCCGAAAAACAGGGTTACTGGAAACACCATATATTTT. Translating it yields CASSLVPKNRVTGNTIYF.